This is a list of T cell receptor beta chains from one sample in a study of patients and donors after allogeneic stem cell transplantation. MiXCR, run by TCRdb on the RT-PCR reads, gives a single entry per CDR3 protein. The repertoire holds approximately 140,000 distinct CDR3 sequences, with about two fifths as singletons. Sequencing was performed on blood, either unsorted or a sorted T cell fraction (not recorded which). The receptor source for this set is a human donor who was either an allogeneic HSCT recipient or a stem cell or donor lymphocyte infusion donor (not recorded which). It is not recorded whose cells these are; they may come from a transplant donor. The CDR3 runs from the conserved cysteine through the conserved F or W. The D gene is left open where the match is weak. Only some rows state a clone size, as once, few, many or a class for expanded clones.

j_call d_call v_call clone_size cdr3_aa cdr3_nt
TRBJ2-1 TRBD2 TRBV29-1 few CSVEGTSGATGVYNEQFF TGCAGCGTTGAAGGGACTAGCGGGGCCACCGGGGTATACAATGAGCAGTTCTTC
TRBJ1-6 TRBD1 TRBV27 few CASSWTGESYNSPLHF TGTGCCAGCAGTTGGACAGGGGAGTCCTATAATTCACCCCTCCACTTT
TRBJ1-1 TRBD1 TRBV5-1 - CASSFKPSGGQMGNTEAFF TGCGCCAGCAGCTTCAAACCTTCAGGGGGCCAAATGGGAAACACTGAAGCTTTCTTT
TRBJ1-1 TRBD1 TRBV5-1 few CASSNHRGTVAEAFF TGCGCCAGCAGCAACCACAGGGGAACGGTGGCTGAAGCTTTCTTT
TRBJ1-2 - TRBV6-5 few CASSYLGTANYGYTF TGTGCCAGCAGTTACCTAGGGACGGCTAACTATGGCTACACCTTC
TRBJ1-1 - TRBV20-1 few CSAGRTYTEAFF TGCAGTGCTGGACGGACTTACACTGAAGCTTTCTTT
TRBJ2-2 - TRBV10-3 few CAITPGPNTGELFF TGTGCCATCACCCCCGGCCCAAACACCGGGGAGCTGTTTTTT
TRBJ2-3 - TRBV10-3 - CAIMEGQGGTDTQYF TGTGCCATCATGGAGGGGCAGGGTGGCACAGATACGCAGTATTTT
TRBJ2-5 - TRBV12-3/TRBV12-4 few CASSSNSGETQYF TGTGCCAGCAGTTCAAACAGCGGAGAGACCCAGTACTTC
TRBJ1-4 - TRBV12-3/TRBV12-4 - CASSSDLGEKLFF TGTGCCAGCAGTAGTGACCTGGGCGAAAAACTGTTTTTT
TRBJ1-2 - TRBV7-9 - CASSLGYYGYTF TGTGCCAGCAGCTTAGGATACTATGGCTACACCTTC
TRBJ2-2 - TRBV6-5 - CASSYSRGGELFF TGTGCCAGCAGTTACTCCAGGGGCGGGGAGCTGTTTTTT
TRBJ2-6 - TRBV14 few CASSQEVVYSGANVLTF TGTGCCAGCAGCCAAGAAGTAGTGTACTCTGGGGCCAACGTCCTGACTTTC
TRBJ2-7 - TRBV20-1 few CSARDRPYEQYF TGCAGTGCTAGAGATCGCCCCTACGAGCAGTACTTC
TRBJ1-2 - TRBV12-3/TRBV12-4 few CASTQGTAYGYTF TGTGCCAGCACCCAAGGAACCGCCTATGGCTACACCTTC
TRBJ2-5 - TRBV9 - CASSPPSLQETQYF TGTGCCAGCAGCCCCCCGAGCCTCCAAGAGACCCAGTACTTC
TRBJ1-1 - TRBV12-3/TRBV12-4 - CASSFAGDTEAFF TGTGCCAGCAGTTTTGCGGGGGACACTGAAGCTTTCTTT